Listed here are 27 T cell receptor beta chains from one sample, sequenced in a study of breast tumors, draining lymph nodes, adjacent tissues. The lymph nodes were axillary draining lymph nodes from breast cancer patients. TCRdb reanalysed the multiplex PCR reads using MiXCR and keeps one entry per CDR3 protein. The table has some 150,000 distinct CDR3 sequences, about 22% seen once; the top ten hold under 3%. Sequencing used axillary lymph node tissue. Source of these receptors: a female donor with breast cancer. Some clones in this sample may be carry-over from other donors' samples.

This clonotype was seen repeatedly, ten times or more. The genes are TRBV6-6 and TRBJ1-4, with 10 bases identical to TRBD1. Unmatched junction bases numbered 6, after V lost 4 bases and J lost 7 bases. This CDR3 comprises 15 residues. The germline V gene encodes CDR1 MNHNY and CDR2 SVGAGI (reference sequence). CDR3 nucleotides: TGTGCCAGCAGTTGGACGACAGGGGGCTTTGAAAAACTGTTTTTT. Its translation is CASSWTTGGFEKLFF.

This clonotype was counted at least ten times. V and J are TRBV7-2 and TRBJ2-3; unclear D gene. The length of the CDR3 is 13 residues. The V and J ends lost 5 bases and 6 bases respectively, with 12 bases between them. The germline V gene has CDR1 SGHTA and CDR2 FQGNSA. The CDR3 here is CASSPQTDDTQYF. In nucleotides, the CDR3 is TGTGCCAGCAGCCCTCAGACTGACGATACGCAGTATTTT.

This clonotype occurred many times. The chain uses TRBV12-3 or TRBV12-4 and TRBJ2-7; tentatively, D is TRBD1 (5 bases). The V gene lost 3 bases and the J gene lost 2 bases, with 5 bases spanning the gap. The length of the CDR3 is 12 residues. In nucleotides, the CDR3 is TGTGCCAGCAGTTTGACAGCCTACGAGCAGTACTTC. Its protein is CASSLTAYEQYF.

This clonotype has at least ten counts. The rearrangement uses TRBV6-1 and TRBJ1-4, with TRBD1 as a possible D gene (5 bases). V was trimmed by 7 bases and J by 0 bases, leaving 9 bases between them. From germline, CDR1 is MNHNS and CDR2 SASEGT. The CDR3 spans 14 residues. As DNA, the CDR3 is TGTGCCAGCAAAGGAGGGGCAACTAATGAAAAACTGTTTTTT. It codes for CASKGGATNEKLFF.

This clonotype has a handful of counts. J is TRBJ2-5 and V is TRBV11-2; 10 bases fit TRBD2. Germline-derived CDR1 and CDR2 are SGHAT and FQNNGV. The CDR3 loop spans 16 amino acids. The ends lost 4 bases at V and 5 bases at J; junction bases unmatched: 10. The CDR3 sequence is CASSSSTSGIWETQYF. The CDR3 DNA is TGTGCCAGCAGCTCATCCACTAGCGGGATATGGGAGACCCAGTACTTC. The full variable domain, rest sourced from reference TRBV11-2 and TRBJ2-5, is EAGVAQSPRYKIIEKRQSVAFWCNPISGHATLYWYQQILGQGPKLLIQFQNNGVVDDSQLPKDRFSAERLKGVDSTLKIQPAKLEDSAVYLCASSSSTSGIWETQYFGPGTRLLVL.

Of note for this clonotype: This sequence may be a read error, since a much larger clone differs from it by one base. The chain joins TRBV19 to TRBJ2-2; 13 nucleotides agree with TRBD2. CDR1 is LNHDA and CDR2 is SQIVND in the germline V gene (reference sequence). The CDR3 runs 14 residues. CDR3 coding DNA: TGTGCCGGTAGACTAGCGGGAGGTACCGGGGAGCTGTTTTTT. It encodes CAGRLAGGTGELFF.

This clonotype was observed many times. V and J are TRBV29-1 and TRBJ2-2; 10 positions match TRBD1. Germline loops: CDR1 SQVTM, CDR2 ANQGSEA. The trim removed 5 bases at V and 4 bases at J, leaving 4 bases unmatched. The CDR3 runs 14 residues. As DNA, the CDR3 is TGCAGCGTTTTGGGACAGGGGTTCACCGGGGAGCTGTTTTTT. This codes for CSVLGQGFTGELFF.

Note on this clonotype: The CDR3 does not close with the conserved phenylalanine or tryptophan, likely indicating a read error. The J gene is TRBJ2-7, the V gene TRBV9, with 12 positions matching TRBD2. Germline V gene sequence: CDR1 SGDLS, CDR2 YYNGEE. The CDR3 extends over 18 amino acids. CDR3 coding DNA: TGTGCCAGCGGCGTAGGACTAGCGGGAAGAATTAGCTCCTACGAGCAGTACTGC. It encodes CASGVGLAGRISSYEQYC.

This clonotype was counted at least ten times. This chain uses TRBV19 with TRBJ2-1, with TRBD2 matching over 7 bases. This CDR3 has 17 residues. CDR1 LNHDA and CDR2 SQIVND come from the germline V gene (reference sequence). The V and J ends lost 5 bases and 7 bases, in that order; junction bases with no gene match: 17. The CDR3 DNA is TGTGCCAGTAGTGCGATCGCCCTCGCGGGAGATATTAATGAGCAGTTCTTC. Its translation: CASSAIALAGDINEQFF.

Concerning this clonotype: A much larger clone lies a single base off, so this may be a read error. J is TRBJ2-6 and V is TRBV7-3; D may match TRBD1 or TRBD2 (6 bases each). Germline lookup yields CDR1 SGHTA and CDR2 FQGTGA. Trimming stripped 2 bases from V and 0 bases from J, with 11 bases between. The CDR3 is made up of 17 amino acids. CDR3 sequence reads: CASSLWGADSGANVLTF. CDR3 sequence (DNA): TGTGCCAGCAGCTTATGGGGGGCGGACTCTGGGGCCAACGTCCTGACTTTC.

Many counts were recorded for this clonotype. This chain uses TRBV6-2 or TRBV6-3 with TRBJ2-7; D unclear. V lost 2 bases, J lost 3 bases, and 8 bases lay in between. Germline V gene lookup returns CDR1 MNHEY and CDR2 SVGEGT. The CDR3 is 13 amino acids. CDR3 sequence: CASSYLGNYEQYF. CDR3 nucleotides: TGTGCCAGCAGTTACCTGGGAAACTACGAGCAGTACTTC.

This clonotype was seen a handful of times. The J gene is TRBJ2-6, the V gene TRBV19; TRBD1 matches at 8 bases. The V segment lost 6 bases and the J segment 2 bases; nucleotides outside the gene matches: 6. The germline V gene has CDR1 LNHDA and CDR2 SQIVND (reference sequence). The CDR3 covers 16 residues. The CDR3 spells CASSLSQGAGANVLTF. In nucleotides, the CDR3 is TGTGCCAGTAGCCTTTCACAGGGGGCTGGGGCCAACGTCCTGACTTTC.

The chain is built from TRBV6-1 and TRBJ2-6; D is undetermined. Trimming shortened V by 7 bases and J by 0 bases, and 10 bases separated the two germline ends. The germline V gene has CDR1 MNHNS and CDR2 SASEGT. There are 15 residues in the CDR3. The DNA for the CDR3 is TGTGCCAGCAAGGGCGCTGACTCTGGGGCCAACGTCCTGACTTTC. Translation gives CASKGADSGANVLTF.

This clonotype was detected only a few times. The rearrangement links TRBV5-6 to TRBJ2-3, with D perhaps matching TRBD1 (7 bases). Germline CDR1 reads SGHDT; CDR2 reads YYEEEE. The CDR3 sequence is 14 residues long. Trimming shortened V by 5 bases and J by 3 bases, and 13 bases separated the two germline ends. The DNA of the CDR3 is TGTGCCAGCAGTTCAGGGGGGCGGACAGATACGCAGTATTTT. Translated: CASSSGGRTDTQYF.

This clonotype was seen repeatedly, ten times or more. This chain links TRBV5-4 with TRBJ1-2; 9 nucleotides match TRBD1. V trimming: 2 bases; J trimming: 3 bases; junction bases outside the gene matches: 5. Germline lookup yields CDR1 SGHNT and CDR2 YYREEE (reference sequence). CDR3 length: 15 amino acids. The CDR3 spells CASSFGDRAHYGYTF. The CDR3 DNA sequence: TGTGCCAGCAGCTTCGGGGACAGGGCTCACTATGGCTACACCTTC.

V gene TRBV27 combines with J gene TRBJ1-2, with a possible D match to TRBD1 (5 bases). V was cut by 10 bases and J by 2 bases, with 20 bases left in between. The CDR3 is 15 residues long. Germline V gene lookup returns CDR1 MNHEY and CDR2 SMNVEV (reference sequence). CDR3 sequence reads: CATLRFYKGNYGYTF. In nucleotides, the CDR3 is TGTGCCACCCTTCGCTTTTACAAGGGGAACTATGGCTACACCTTC.

This clonotype was observed many times. The chain employs TRBV12-3 or TRBV12-4 and TRBJ1-2; D call uncertain. The CDR3 is made up of 13 amino acids. V was shortened by 7 bases and J by 2 bases, with 11 bases between the two germline ends. The DNA of the CDR3 is TGTGCCAGCACCAATCCTCCGAACTATGGCTACACCTTC. Encoded protein: CASTNPPNYGYTF.

On this clonotype itself: This may be a read error, as it is one base from a much larger clone. The J gene is TRBJ2-7, the V gene TRBV3-1; 10 bases are a match to TRBD2. The CDR3 contains 15 residues. Per the germline V gene, CDR1 is LGHDT and CDR2 is YNNKEL (reference sequence). The CDR3, as DNA: TGTGCCAGCAGCCCCTGGACTAGCGGCTCCTACGAGCTGTACTTC. Translation: CASSPWTSGSYELYF.

Turning to this clonotype: It may be a read error: a sequence one base away is much more abundant. V is TRBV29-1 and J is TRBJ1-4; D is ambiguous. There are 13 residues in the CDR3. Germline V gene data show CDR1 as SQVTM and CDR2 as ANQGSEA. The ends were cut back, 7 bases at V and 5 bases at J, with 14 bases in the middle. The CDR3 bases are TGCAGCGCCGGACTCCCGGCAAATGAAAAACTGTTTTTT. Its protein is CSAGLPANEKLFF. The whole variable domain, filled in from reference TRBV29-1 and TRBJ1-4, reads SAVISQKPSRDICQRGTSLTIQCQVDSQVTMMFWYRQQPGQSLTLIATANQGSEATYESGFVIDKFPISRPNLTFSTLTVSNMSPEDSSIYLCSAGLPANEKLFFGSGTQLSVL.

Notes on this clonotype: Given a much more abundant clone one base away, this may be a read error. The chain is built from TRBV6-2 or TRBV6-3 and TRBJ2-1, with 9 bases aligning to TRBD2. The CDR3 runs to 15 residues. Trimming took 6 bases from V and 8 from J; bases not matched to a gene: 11. Germline V gene sequence: CDR1 MNHEY, CDR2 SVGEGT. Here the CDR3 reads CASRPTSGRIDEQFF. The CDR3 DNA sequence: TGTGCCAGCAGGCCGACTAGCGGAAGAATCGATGAGCAGTTCTTC.

About this clonotype: A much bigger clone sits one base away, suggesting this may be a read error. This chain joins TRBV19 and TRBJ2-2; D gene unclear. CDR1 is LNHDA, CDR2 SQIVND, per germline (reference sequence). The CDR3 totals 14 residues. Trimming left V 3 bases short and J 6 bases short, with 11 bases between. This CDR3 reads CASSMGKASGELFF. In nucleotides, the CDR3 is TGTGCCAGTAGTATGGGTAAGGCATCCGGGGAGCTGTTTTTT.

This clonotype was observed at least ten times. The rearrangement links TRBV9 to TRBJ2-3; TRBD2 agrees at 10 bases. Germline lookup yields CDR1 SGDLS and CDR2 YYNGEE. The CDR3 covers 16 residues. Unmatched junction bases numbered 3, after V lost 2 bases and J lost 0 bases. This CDR3 reads CASSVTSGTSTDTQYF. As DNA, the CDR3 is TGTGCCAGCAGCGTCACTAGCGGGACTAGCACAGATACGCAGTATTTT.

This clonotype was detected ten times or more. The V call is TRBV4-3, the J call TRBJ1-2; 7 bases line up with TRBD1. Germline V CDR1 and CDR2: LGHNA, YSLEER. The CDR3 contains 15 residues. Losses at the gene ends were 1 base for V and 7 bases for J; bases not matched to a gene: 9. CDR3 nucleotides: TGCGCCAGCAGCCAAGGAAGGGGACAGCGCCGTGGCTACACCTTC. Translated: CASSQGRGQRRGYTF.

In the case of this clonotype: A much larger clone sits a single nucleotide away, making a read error possible. The genes are TRBV7-2 and TRBJ2-1; D is unresolved. The CDR3 is made up of 15 amino acids. Germline assignment: CDR1 SGHTA and CDR2 FQGNSA. The DNA for the CDR3 is TGTGCCGGCAGCTTAGAGTCTGAATCCTACAATGAGCAGTTCTTC. Its protein product is CAGSLESESYNEQFF.

This clonotype showed up many times. The V and J genes are TRBV30 and TRBJ1-4; D is uncertain. CDR3 length equals 11 residues. The V gene's germline CDR1 is GTSNPN and CDR2 SVGIG (reference sequence). The V gene lost 0 bases and the J gene lost 8 bases, with 4 bases spanning the gap. The CDR3: CAWSVDEKLFF. In DNA, the CDR3 is TGTGCCTGGAGTGTAGACGAAAAACTGTTTTTT.

The chain couples TRBV28 to TRBJ2-7; 9 nucleotides line up with TRBD1. Looked up from germline, CDR1 is MDHEN and CDR2 is SYDVKM. The CDR3 runs 14 residues. V dropped 1 base and J dropped 6; count of bases not matched to a gene: 4. The CDR3: CASSLYRGQVEQYF. In DNA, the CDR3 is TGTGCCAGCAGTTTATACAGGGGGCAAGTCGAGCAGTACTTC.

There are many counts of this clonotype. The chain uses TRBV4-1 and TRBJ2-3, with D perhaps given as TRBD1 or TRBD2 (6 bases each). The CDR3 runs 18 residues. Trimming took off 6 bases at V and 0 bases at J, with 22 bases between the two ends. CDR1 MGHRA and CDR2 YSYEKL come from the germline V gene. The CDR3 DNA follows: TGCGCCAGCAGTGCAACGACCGGGGGACAAACTAGCACAGATACGCAGTATTTT. Protein product: CASSATTGGQTSTDTQYF.